This T cell receptor beta chain was captured in a study of cytomegalovirus exposure and HLA in healthy donors. Points on this clone: The antigen remains unidentified.

Vbeta (60) and Jbeta (13) primers were used in the PCR. Sequencing used immunoSEQ multiplex PCR; TCRdb keeps in-frame clones, though not all of them. The table for this sample gives under 200,000 clones. V lost 4 bases to trimming and J lost 3 bases; unmatched junction nucleotides: 6. Germline V lookup: CDR1 LNHDA, CDR2 SQIVND (reference sequence). The CDR3 consists of 15 residues. General study results and limits: Several V segments, TRBV6-2 and TRBV6-3 among them, could not be told apart and were dropped.

Sequenced input: PBMCs. The clonotype was recovered from a woman aged 18 to 35 in good health and CMV-seropositive. The rearrangement joins TRBV19 to TRBJ2-7, with TRBD1 matching 10 bases. CDR3 DNA: TGTGCCAGTAGTACGCGGGACAGGGGTAACTACGAGCAGTACTTC. Translating gives CASSTRDRGNYEQYF.